This TCR beta chain was sequenced during a study of T cell clones after liver transplantation. Study background: Post-transplant blood was tracked for graft-donor-reactive T cell clones identified in a pre-transplant mixed lymphocyte reaction. Timepoints were pre-transplant, pre-withdrawal, and after withdrawal was completed or failed. Findings and caveats of the study: Circulating graft-donor-reactive CD4 TCRbeta sequences fell significantly post-transplant in 5 of 8 subjects.

Regarding this clone: The antigen is undetermined.

This table comes from immunoSEQ multiplex PCR, and its TCRdb copy is limited to in-frame clones, with some not included. The sample holds approximately 65,000 clones, over 90% seen once. Deletions cut 5 bases from V and 2 bases from J, with 7 bases between. The length of the CDR3 is 11 residues. Germline CDR1 and CDR2: GTSNPN and SVGIG (reference sequence). The rearrangement joins TRBV30 to TRBJ2-7, with D hard to call. The specimen was CD4+ T cells from blood, collected approximately 26 months after liver transplant. This receptor was identified in a human patient who received a liver transplant. Some T cells could come from the graft donor. Written as DNA, the CDR3 is TGTGCCTGGGGACGGGCCTACGAGCAGTACTTC. Its protein is CAWGRAYEQYF.